Reported below is one TCR beta chain. The antigen remains undetermined. Just one base apart from a much larger clone, this may be a read error. These data belong to a study of T cells in Graves' hyperthyroidism and ophthalmopathy. Study at large: Peripheral blood was collected at initial diagnosis, before any treatment. Study-level results: The authors' 13 V-J model separated ophthalmopathy from stable hyperthyroidism.

What was amplified from RNA transcripts were TCR beta CDR3 regions. Carried out on the TCR CDR3, a first-round RT-PCR used the HTBI primer set. Via MiXCR, TCRdb re-called the multiplex PCR reads, giving one row per CDR3 protein. The sample shows roughly 630,000 distinct CDR3 sequences, around 14% of them seen only once. The CDR3 runs 16 residues. Germline CDR1 and CDR2: MNHEY and SMNVEV (reference sequence). This sequence joins TRBV27 and TRBJ1-2, with 8 bases identical to TRBD1. This sequence was found in a woman aged 25-40 years with Graves' hyperthyroidism. The sequenced sample consisted of blood. DNA for the CDR3: TGTGCCTGCAGTTTATCGGCGGCAGGGGGCTTCTATGGCTACACCTTC. Translated: CACSLSAAGGFYGYTF.